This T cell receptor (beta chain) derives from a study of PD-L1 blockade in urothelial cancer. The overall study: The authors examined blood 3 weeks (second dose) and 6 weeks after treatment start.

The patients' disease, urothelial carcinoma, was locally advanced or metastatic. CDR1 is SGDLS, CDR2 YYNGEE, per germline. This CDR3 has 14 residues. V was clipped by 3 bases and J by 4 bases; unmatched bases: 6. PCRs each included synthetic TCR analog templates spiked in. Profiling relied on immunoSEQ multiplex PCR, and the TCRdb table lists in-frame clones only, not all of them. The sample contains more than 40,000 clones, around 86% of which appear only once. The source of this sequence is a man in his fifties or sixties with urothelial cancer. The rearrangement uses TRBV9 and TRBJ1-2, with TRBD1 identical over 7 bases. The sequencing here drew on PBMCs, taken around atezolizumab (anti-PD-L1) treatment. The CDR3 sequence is CASSEGAGIYGYTF. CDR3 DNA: TGTGCCAGCAGCGAGGGGGCAGGGATCTATGGCTACACCTTC. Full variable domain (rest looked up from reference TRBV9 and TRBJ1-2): DSGVTQTPKHLITATGQRVTLRCSPRSGDLSVYWYQQSLDQGLQFLIQYYNGEERAKGNILERFSAQQFPDLHSELNLSSLELGDSALYFCASSEGAGIYGYTFGSGTRLTVV.